The 5 T cell receptor beta chains reported below all come from one sample, sequenced in a study of Ad26.COV2.S vaccination and SARS-CoV-2 variants. Method: immunoSEQ multiplex PCR; TCRdb's copy keeps in-frame clones and lacks some. The table has 350,000 to 450,000 clones, approximately 90% seen once. Treatment here: about 20 received Ad26.COV2.S at low or high dose, single or two shots; a few received placebo; per-sample allocation not given. After the first vaccine or placebo injection, samples were drawn on day 63. This specimen consisted of peripheral blood, obtained in a trial of Ad26.COV2.S vaccine versus placebo. The receptors derive from a person aged 18-60 years who received the Ad26.COV2.S COVID-19 vaccine or a placebo.

The chain uses TRBV3-1 (or the pseudogene TRBV3-2) and TRBJ2-3; 8 bases are shared with TRBD2. Trimming at V came to 4 bases and at J to 0 bases, leaving 3 bases not matched to a gene. This CDR3 spans 15 amino acids. The germline V gene has CDR1 LGHDT and CDR2 YNNKEL (reference sequence). The CDR3 nucleotides are TGTGCCAGCAGCCGGGGACTAGATAGCACAGATACGCAGTATTTT. Protein product: CASSRGLDSTDTQYF.

The chain has TRBV9 and TRBJ2-3; D is uncertain. This CDR3 contains 16 residues. V lost 0 bases to trimming and J lost 3 bases, with 14 bases between them. CDR1 and CDR2 (germline): SGDLS, YYNGEE. The CDR3 DNA reads TGTGCCAGCAGCGTAGGGACCGCCCAAAAGACAGATACGCAGTATTTT. Amino acid sequence: CASSVGTAQKTDTQYF.

This chain links TRBV28 with TRBJ1-4; 7 bases agree with TRBD1. This CDR3 region has 15 residues. Germline V CDR1 and CDR2: MDHEN, SYDVKM. Unmatched junction bases numbered 6, after V lost 1 base and J lost 7 bases. This CDR3 reads CASSLFQQGTEKLFF. CDR3 nucleotides: TGTGCCAGCAGTTTATTTCAACAGGGGACTGAAAAACTGTTTTTT.

The V call is TRBV19, the J call TRBJ1-1; no clear D gene. Per germline, CDR1 LNHDA and CDR2 SQIVND (reference sequence). V was trimmed by 9 bases and J by 1 base, leaving 9 bases between them. The CDR3 is 12 amino acids. CDR3 bases: TGTGCCAGCTCCGACCCGAACACTGAAGCTTTCTTT. This encodes CASSDPNTEAFF. The full variable domain, with the rest looked up from reference TRBV19 and TRBJ1-1, is DGGITQSPKYLFRKEGQNVTLSCEQNLNHDAMYWYRQDPGQGLRLIYYSQIVNDFQKGDIAEGYSVSREKKESFPLTVTSAQKNPTAFYLCASSDPNTEAFFGQGTRLTVV.

The chain recombines TRBV27 with TRBJ2-3; 7 bases are a match to TRBD2. The CDR3 runs to 16 residues. Trimming took 7 bases from V and 4 from J; bases not matched to a gene: 14. Germline CDR1 MNHEY, CDR2 SMNVEV (reference sequence). The CDR3 nucleotides read TGTGCCAGCACCCCGCAGGTCGCGGGAGTAGCAGATACGCAGTATTTT. Its protein is CASTPQVAGVADTQYF.